Listed below are T cell receptor beta chains from one sample, sequenced in a study of cytomegalovirus exposure and HLA in healthy donors. The method was immunoSEQ multiplex PCR; TCRdb's version includes in-frame clones alone and lacks a portion of them. Of 140,000 to 150,000 clones listed, around three quarters were seen once; the top ten hold roughly 1.9%. The material sequenced was PBMCs. Receptors were obtained from a woman aged 55-69 years in good health and CMV-seropositive. Each CDR3 is given without its conserved first and last residue.

j_call	v_call	cdr3_aa
TRBJ2-7	TRBV2	ASSDEAGGYEQY
TRBJ1-1	TRBV11-2	ASSSSTGIAEAF
TRBJ2-1	TRBV11-3	ASSLTVAGGGEQF
TRBJ2-1	TRBV12-5	ASGLGQFSYNEQF
TRBJ1-1	TRBV6-5	ASSYGGTGKAF
TRBJ1-3	TRBV7-6	ASSLYTSSGNTIY
TRBJ2-5	TRBV27	ASRPRLQETQY
TRBJ2-6	TRBV9	ASSVSGGTATGANVLT
TRBJ2-7	TRBV7-9	ASSFGRDEQY
TRBJ1-2	TRBV6-5	ASSYHATGSYGYT
TRBJ1-5	TRBV19	ASTWTGRNQPQH
TRBJ1-2	TRBV5-6	ASSPTGTGGFRYGYT
TRBJ2-3	TRBV19	ASSTSDSLSDTQY
TRBJ1-1	TRBV4-1	ASSQGGGVMEAF
TRBJ1-4	TRBV5-1	ASSQGFKEKLF
TRBJ1-4	TRBV6-6	ASTPTPGHSAKLF
TRBJ2-3	TRBV27	ASSSTLAGGADTQY
TRBJ2-5	TRBV2	ASSLAGGREETQY
TRBJ1-2	TRBV5-1	ASAPGQGLTNYGYT
TRBJ1-2	TRBV11-2	ASSKRGQGPMAGYT
TRBJ2-7	TRBV6-1	ASRGGTTRGYEQY
TRBJ2-1	TRBV2	ASSWSGGYNEQF
TRBJ1-4	TRBV9	ASSVGVGDREKLF
TRBJ2-7	TRBV6-5	ASRANVYEQY
TRBJ1-2	TRBV27	ASTPYRVPFYGYT
TRBJ1-5	TRBV18	ASSLTGGDQPQH
TRBJ2-1	TRBV28	ATSSLGQGGNEQF
TRBJ1-1	TRBV7-8	ASSSQGAGENTEAF
TRBJ1-1	TRBV7-6	ASSSTGGSVTEAF
TRBJ2-7	TRBV29-1	SAGGVYEQY
TRBJ2-1	TRBV19	ASSIPGNEQF
TRBJ2-2	TRBV5-1	ASSSAAGGTGELF
TRBJ1-1	TRBV7-8	ASSPQGSYTEAF
TRBJ1-4	TRBV6-1	ASSAGGTGEKLF
TRBJ1-1	TRBV7-6	ASSKSGTGISTEAF
TRBJ2-1	TRBV9	ASSFTGDSEQF
TRBJ2-7	TRBV27	ASSTQREGYEQY
TRBJ2-7	TRBV7-6	ASSLGTGYGEQY
TRBJ2-3	TRBV6-6	ASSSGQPTTDTQY
TRBJ1-1	TRBV28	ASIPPRGAGAF
TRBJ2-3	TRBV29-1	SVEGTSVDTQY
TRBJ2-3	TRBV5-1	ASGYTTGADTQY
TRBJ2-3	TRBV7-6	ASSLNSGRSDTQY
TRBJ1-5	TRBV2	ASSDGDSNQPQH
TRBJ2-7	TRBV6-6	ASSPRVSGRAYEQY
TRBJ2-7	TRBV9	ASSSKGGNYEQY
TRBJ1-5	TRBV28	ASSSGTRVLQPQH